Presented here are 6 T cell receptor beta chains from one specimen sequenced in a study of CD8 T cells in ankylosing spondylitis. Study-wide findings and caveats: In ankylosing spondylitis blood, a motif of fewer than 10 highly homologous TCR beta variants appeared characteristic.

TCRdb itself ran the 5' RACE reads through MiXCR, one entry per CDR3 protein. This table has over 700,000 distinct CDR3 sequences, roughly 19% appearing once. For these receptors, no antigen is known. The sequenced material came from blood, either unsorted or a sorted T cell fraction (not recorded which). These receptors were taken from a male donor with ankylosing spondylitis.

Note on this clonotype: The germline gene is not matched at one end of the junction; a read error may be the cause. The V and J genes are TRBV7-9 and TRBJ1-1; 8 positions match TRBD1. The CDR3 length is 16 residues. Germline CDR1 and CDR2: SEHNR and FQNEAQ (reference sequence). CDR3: CASSLQGAQLKTEAFF. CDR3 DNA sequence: TGTGCCAGCAGCTTGCAGGGGGCCCAATTGAAGACTGAAGCTTTCTTT.

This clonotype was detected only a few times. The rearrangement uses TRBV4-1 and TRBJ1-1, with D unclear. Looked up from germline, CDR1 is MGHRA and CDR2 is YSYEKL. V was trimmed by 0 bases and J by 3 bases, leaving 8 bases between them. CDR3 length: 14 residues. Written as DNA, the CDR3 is TGCGCCAGCAGCCAAGAGGTCGAGCACACTGAAGCTTTCTTT. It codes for CASSQEVEHTEAFF.

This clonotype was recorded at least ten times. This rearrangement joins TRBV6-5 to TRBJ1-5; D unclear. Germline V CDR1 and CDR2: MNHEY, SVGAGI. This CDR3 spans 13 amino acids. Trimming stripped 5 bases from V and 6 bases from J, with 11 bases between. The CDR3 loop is CASSTNGVQPQHF. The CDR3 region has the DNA TGTGCCAGCAGTACTAATGGGGTTCAGCCCCAGCATTTT.

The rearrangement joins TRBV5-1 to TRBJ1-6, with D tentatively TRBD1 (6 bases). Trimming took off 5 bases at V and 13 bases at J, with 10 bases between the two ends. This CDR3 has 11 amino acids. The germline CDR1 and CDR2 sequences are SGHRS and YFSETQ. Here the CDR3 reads CASREGGPLHF. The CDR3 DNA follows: TGCGCCAGCAGGGAGGGGGGTCCCCTCCACTTT.

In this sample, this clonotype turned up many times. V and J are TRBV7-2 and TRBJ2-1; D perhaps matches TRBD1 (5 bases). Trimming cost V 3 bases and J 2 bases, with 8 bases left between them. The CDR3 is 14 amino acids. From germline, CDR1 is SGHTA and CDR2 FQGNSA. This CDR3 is CASSFTGAYNEQFF. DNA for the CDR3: TGTGCCAGCAGCTTTACAGGTGCCTACAATGAGCAGTTCTTC.

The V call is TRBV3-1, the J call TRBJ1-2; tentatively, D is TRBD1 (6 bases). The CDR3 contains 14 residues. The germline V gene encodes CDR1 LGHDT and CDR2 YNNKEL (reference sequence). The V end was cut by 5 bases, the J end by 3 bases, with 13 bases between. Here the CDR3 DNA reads TGTGCCAGCAGCTACCTGGACAGCCACTATGGCTACACCTTC. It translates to CASSYLDSHYGYTF. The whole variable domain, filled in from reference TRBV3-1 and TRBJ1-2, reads DTAVSQTPKYLVTQMGNDKSIKCEQNLGHDTMYWYKQDSKKFLKIMFSYNNKELIINETVPNRFSPKSPDKAHLNLHINSLELGDSAVYFCASSYLDSHYGYTFGSGTRLTVV.